A single sample gave rise to the 18 T cell receptor beta chains below, sequenced in a study of blood T cell repertoires in COVID-19. Using immunoSEQ multiplex PCR, the repertoire was profiled, and TCRdb retains in-frame clones only, with some absent. The sample gives 85,000 to 120,000 clones, over 70% of which show up once; less than 1% is in the top ten. Sequencing was performed on peripheral blood. The receptors originated from a human donor with acute or convalescent COVID-19. The donor label of this sample is uncertain.

This chain's CDR3 is CASSKAGREKLFF. Written as DNA, the CDR3 is TGTGCCAGCAGTAAGGCAGGGCGGGAAAAACTGTTTTTT. The chain joins TRBV6-5 to TRBJ1-4, with TRBD1 as a possible D gene (5 bases). The V gene lost 5 bases and the J gene lost 8 bases, with 12 bases spanning the gap. This CDR3 comprises 13 residues. Germline CDR1 MNHEY, CDR2 SVGAGI.

The J gene is TRBJ1-6, the V gene TRBV10-1; TRBD1 matches 9 bases. The V segment lost 10 bases and the J segment 7 bases; nucleotides outside the gene matches: 14. Per the germline V gene, CDR1 is WNHNN and CDR2 is SYGVQD (reference sequence). The CDR3 loop spans 16 amino acids. CDR3 protein: CATELDRGEENSPLHF. The CDR3 nucleotides read TGCGCCACCGAACTCGACAGGGGGGAAGAGAATTCACCCCTCCACTTT.

The chain links TRBV5-1 to TRBJ2-2; tentatively, D is TRBD1 (6 bases). Germline CDR1 SGHRS, CDR2 YFSETQ. The CDR3 has 13 residues. V dropped 6 bases and J dropped 1 base, with 7 bases sitting between them. The CDR3 protein is CASKQGNTGELFF. CDR3 DNA: TGCGCCAGCAAACAGGGGAACACCGGGGAGCTGTTTTTT.

V and J are TRBV30 and TRBJ1-1; D might be TRBD1 (5 bases). The CDR3 contains 13 residues. Germline CDR1 GTSNPN, CDR2 SVGIG (reference sequence). V was trimmed by 0 bases and J by 5 bases, leaving 10 bases between them. CDR3 protein: CAWSVQVQTEAFF. Here the CDR3 DNA reads TGTGCCTGGAGTGTACAGGTACAGACTGAAGCTTTCTTT.

This clone was seen more than once but under ten times. V gene TRBV13 combines with J gene TRBJ1-3; the match to TRBD1 covers 9 bases. CDR3 size: 16 residues. Germline V gene lookup returns CDR1 PRHDT and CDR2 FYEKMQ (reference sequence). J gave up 2 bases and V 3 bases, and 5 bases lay outside the gene matches. CDR3 coding DNA: TGTGCCAGCAGCTTGCGACAGGGGGACCCTGGAAACACCATATATTTT. Translation: CASSLRQGDPGNTIYF.

In this sample, this clone turned up once. This chain joins TRBV4-1 and TRBJ2-4; 9 nucleotides agree with TRBD2. V lost 2 bases to trimming and J lost 6 bases; unmatched junction nucleotides: 5. Germline values: CDR1 MGHRA, CDR2 YSYEKL. The CDR3 loop spans 15 amino acids. The chain's CDR3 is CASSQISGGANIQYF. The CDR3 coding sequence is TGCGCCAGCAGCCAAATTAGCGGGGGCGCAAACATTCAGTACTTC.

This clone has only a few counts. V and J are TRBV19 and TRBJ2-6; 7 bases are a match to TRBD1. Germline trimming cut 4 bases from V and 3 bases from J; bases unmatched to any gene: 6. Germline V gives CDR1 LNHDA, CDR2 SQIVND (reference sequence). The CDR3 has 16 residues. In nucleotides, the CDR3 is TGTGCCAGTAGTAGCGGTAACAGGGGTGGGGCCAACGTCCTGACTTTC. It codes for CASSSGNRGGANVLTF. Drawing the rest from reference TRBV19 and TRBJ2-6, the complete variable domain is DGGITQSPKYLFRKEGQNVTLSCEQNLNHDAMYWYRQDPGQGLRLIYYSQIVNDFQKGDIAEGYSVSREKKESFPLTVTSAQKNPTAFYLCASSSGNRGGANVLTFGAGSRLTVL.

This clone turned up a few times. This chain uses TRBV2 with TRBJ2-5; 8 bases agree with TRBD2. Trimming took 3 bases from V and 5 from J; bases not matched to a gene: 8. Germline lookup yields CDR1 SNHLY and CDR2 FYNNEI. CDR3 length: 15 amino acids. The CDR3 region has the DNA TGTGCCAGCAGTGATACCCGGGGGGGCGGGGAGACCCAGTACTTC. The encoded protein is CASSDTRGGGETQYF.

The chain employs TRBV6-5 and TRBJ1-2; 8 nucleotides agree with TRBD1. The CDR3 runs to 14 residues. The junction had 12 bases not matched to a gene; V was cut back by 10 bases and J by 5 bases. The germline CDR1 and CDR2 sequences are MNHEY and SVGAGI. CDR3 protein: CAIDRGGGSYGYTF. The CDR3 coding sequence is TGTGCCATTGACAGGGGCGGAGGCTCTTATGGCTACACCTTC.

This chain joins TRBV20-1 and TRBJ1-1; 9 nucleotides match TRBD1. Germline CDR1 DFQATT, CDR2 SNEGSKA (reference sequence). With V trimmed by 8 bases and J by 7 bases, 5 bases remained unmatched. CDR3 size: 11 residues. The CDR3 DNA reads as TGCAGTACGACAGGGGGTTTTGAAGCTTTCTTT. It specifies CSTTGGFEAFF.

The CDR3 DNA reads as TGTGCCACCAGCAGTAGGAGGAGTTCGGAGGAGACCCAGTACTTC. Protein: CATSSRRSSEETQYF. The gene calls are TRBV15 and TRBJ2-5, with a tentative D call TRBD2 (5 bases). The CDR3 is 15 residues long. V lost 3 bases and J 5 bases, leaving 16 bases between the germline ends. Germline assignment: CDR1 LNHNV and CDR2 YYDKDF (reference sequence).

This chain links TRBV7-9 with TRBJ1-3; TRBD1 matches 8 bases. In germline, CDR1 is SEHNR, CDR2 FQNEAQ (reference sequence). The junction had 11 bases not matched to a gene; V was cut back by 5 bases and J by 2 bases. The CDR3 runs 17 residues. The CDR3 region has the DNA TGTGCCAGCAGCCGAAGGGGCAGGGGGCAGACTGGAAACACCATATATTTT. It specifies CASSRRGRGQTGNTIYF.

This clone was observed a single time. This chain links TRBV29-1 with TRBJ2-7, with 8 bases that match TRBD1. This CDR3 contains 12 residues. Germline V gene sequence: CDR1 SQVTM, CDR2 ANQGSEA. Germline trimming cut 4 bases from V and 2 bases from J; bases unmatched to any gene: 1. Here the CDR3 reads CSVARGPYEQYF. Written as DNA, the CDR3 is TGCAGCGTTGCCAGGGGGCCCTACGAGCAGTACTTC.

V gene TRBV5-5 combines with J gene TRBJ1-5; D is ambiguous. This CDR3 region has 13 residues. Trimming stripped 0 bases from V and 5 bases from J, with 6 bases between. In germline, CDR1 is SGHKS, CDR2 YYEKEE (reference sequence). As DNA, the CDR3 is TGTGCCAGCAGCTTGGACACCTATCAGCCCCAGCATTTT. Translated: CASSLDTYQPQHF.

This clone turned up a few times. CDR3 in DNA: TGTGCCAGCAGGGGACAGTCCTACGAGCAGTACGTC. Translated, it gives CASRGQSYEQYV. The gene calls are TRBV28 and TRBJ2-7, with 7 nucleotides matching TRBD1. This CDR3 region has 12 residues. The junction had 0 bases not matched to a gene; V was cut back by 6 bases and J by 1 base. CDR1 and CDR2 from the germline V gene are MDHEN and SYDVKM.

The chain employs TRBV19 and TRBJ1-1; 9 nucleotides match TRBD1. Germline CDR1 and CDR2: LNHDA and SQIVND (reference sequence). Losses at the gene ends were 4 bases for V and 5 bases for J; bases not matched to a gene: 5. The CDR3 loop spans 14 amino acids. Here the CDR3 reads CASSKQGARTEAFF. As DNA, the CDR3 is TGTGCCAGTAGTAAACAGGGGGCGAGGACTGAAGCTTTCTTT.

This chain joins TRBV6-5 and TRBJ2-3, with 7 nucleotides matching TRBD2. This CDR3 has 14 amino acids. Per germline, CDR1 MNHEY and CDR2 SVGAGI. The V and J ends lost 5 bases and 5 bases, in that order; junction bases with no gene match: 7. The CDR3 sequence: CASSPKGRGDTQYF. The CDR3 DNA is TGTGCCAGCAGTCCTAAGGGGAGGGGAGATACGCAGTATTTT.

The rearrangement joins TRBV10-3 to TRBJ1-3; TRBD1 is a possible D gene (6 bases). The germline V and J ends were trimmed by 1 base and 3 bases, with 13 bases remaining between them. Germline V gene lookup returns CDR1 ENHRY and CDR2 SYGVKD. The CDR3 extends over 16 amino acids. The DNA for the CDR3 is TGTGCCATCAGTGAGTGGGGGACATTGGTTGGAAACACCATATATTTT. Translated: CAISEWGTLVGNTIYF.